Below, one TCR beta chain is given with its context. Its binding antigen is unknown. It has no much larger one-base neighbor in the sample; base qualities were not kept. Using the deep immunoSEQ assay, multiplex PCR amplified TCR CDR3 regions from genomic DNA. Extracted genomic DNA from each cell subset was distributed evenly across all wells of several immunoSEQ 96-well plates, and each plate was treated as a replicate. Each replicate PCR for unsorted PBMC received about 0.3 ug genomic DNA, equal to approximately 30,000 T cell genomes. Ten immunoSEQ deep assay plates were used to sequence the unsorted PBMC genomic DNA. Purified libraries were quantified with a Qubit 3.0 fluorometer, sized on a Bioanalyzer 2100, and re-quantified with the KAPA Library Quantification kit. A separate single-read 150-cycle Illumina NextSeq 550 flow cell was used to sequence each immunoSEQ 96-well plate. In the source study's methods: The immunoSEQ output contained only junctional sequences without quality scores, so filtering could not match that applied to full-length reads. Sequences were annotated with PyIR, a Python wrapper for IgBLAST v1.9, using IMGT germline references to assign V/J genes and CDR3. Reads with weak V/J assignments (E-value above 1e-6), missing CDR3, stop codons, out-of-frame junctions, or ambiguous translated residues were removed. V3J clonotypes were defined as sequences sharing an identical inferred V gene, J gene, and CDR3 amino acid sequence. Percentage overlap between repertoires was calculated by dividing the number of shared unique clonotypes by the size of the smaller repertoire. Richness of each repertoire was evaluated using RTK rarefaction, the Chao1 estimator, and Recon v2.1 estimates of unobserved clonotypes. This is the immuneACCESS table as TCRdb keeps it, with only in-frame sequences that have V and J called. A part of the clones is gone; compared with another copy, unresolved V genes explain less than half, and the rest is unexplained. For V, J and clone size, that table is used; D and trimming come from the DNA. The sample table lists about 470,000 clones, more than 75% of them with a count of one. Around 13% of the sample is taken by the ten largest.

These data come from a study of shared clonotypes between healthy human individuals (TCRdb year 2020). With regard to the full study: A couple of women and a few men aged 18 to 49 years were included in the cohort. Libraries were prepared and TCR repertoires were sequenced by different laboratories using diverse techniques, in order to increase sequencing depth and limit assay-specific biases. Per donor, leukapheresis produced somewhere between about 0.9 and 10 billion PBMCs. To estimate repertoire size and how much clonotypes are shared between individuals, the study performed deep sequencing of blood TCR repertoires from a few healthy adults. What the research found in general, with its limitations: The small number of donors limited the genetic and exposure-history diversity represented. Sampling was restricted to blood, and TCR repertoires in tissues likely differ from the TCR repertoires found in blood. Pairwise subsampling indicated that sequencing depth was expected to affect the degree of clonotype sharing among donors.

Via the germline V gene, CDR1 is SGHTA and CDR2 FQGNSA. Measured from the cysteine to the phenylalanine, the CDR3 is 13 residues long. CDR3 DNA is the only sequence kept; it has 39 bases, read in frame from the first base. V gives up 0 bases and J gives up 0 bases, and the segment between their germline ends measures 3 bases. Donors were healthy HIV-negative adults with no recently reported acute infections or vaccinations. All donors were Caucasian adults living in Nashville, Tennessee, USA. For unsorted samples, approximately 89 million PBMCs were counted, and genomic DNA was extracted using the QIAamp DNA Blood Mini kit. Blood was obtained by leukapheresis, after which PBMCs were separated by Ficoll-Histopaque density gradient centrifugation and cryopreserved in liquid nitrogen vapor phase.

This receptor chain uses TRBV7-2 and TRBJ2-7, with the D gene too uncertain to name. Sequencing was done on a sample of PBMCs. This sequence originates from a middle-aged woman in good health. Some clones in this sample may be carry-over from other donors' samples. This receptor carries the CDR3 CASSLADSYEQYF. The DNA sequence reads TGTGCCAGCAGCTTAGCGGACTCCTACGAGCAGTACTTC. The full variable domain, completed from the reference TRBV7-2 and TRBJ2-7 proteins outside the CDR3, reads GAGVSQSPSNKVTEKGKDVELRCDPISGHTALYWYRQSLGQGLEFLIYFQGNSAPDKSGLPSDRFSAERTGGSVSTLTIQRTQQEDSAVYLCASSLADSYEQYFGPGTRLTVT.